This TCR beta chain appears in the sequencing data of a study of T cells in Graves' hyperthyroidism and ophthalmopathy. TCR beta CDR3 region amplification was performed from RNA transcripts. In the first-round RT-PCR of the TCR CDR3, the HTBI primer set was used. From the multiplex PCR reads, TCRdb called clonotypes with MiXCR, one entry per CDR3 protein. The sample includes hundreds of thousands of distinct CDR3 sequences, around a third of them seen just once. This clonotype has a handful of counts. This sequence was found in a woman between 40 and 55 years old with Graves' hyperthyroidism. The sample consisted of blood.

The CDR3 sequence: CSAFLTAGSHEKLFF. The DNA for the CDR3 is TGCAGTGCTTTCCTTACAGCCGGCTCTCATGAAAAACTGTTTTTT. The rearrangement links TRBV20-1 to TRBJ1-4; D is unclear. CDR1 is DFQATT and CDR2 is SNEGSKA in the germline V gene (reference sequence). Trimming cost V 5 bases and J 6 bases, with 19 bases left between them. This CDR3 is built from 15 residues.